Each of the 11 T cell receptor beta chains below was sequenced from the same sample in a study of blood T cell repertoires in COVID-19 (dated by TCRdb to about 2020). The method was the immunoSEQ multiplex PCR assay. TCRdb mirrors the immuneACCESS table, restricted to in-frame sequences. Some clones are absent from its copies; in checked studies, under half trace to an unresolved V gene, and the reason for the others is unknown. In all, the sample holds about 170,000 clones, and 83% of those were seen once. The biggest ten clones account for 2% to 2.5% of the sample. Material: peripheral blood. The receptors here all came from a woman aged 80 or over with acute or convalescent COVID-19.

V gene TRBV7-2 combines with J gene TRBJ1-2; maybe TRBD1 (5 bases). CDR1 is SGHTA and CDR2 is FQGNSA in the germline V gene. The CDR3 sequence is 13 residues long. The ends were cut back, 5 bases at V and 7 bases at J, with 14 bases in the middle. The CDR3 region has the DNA TGTGCCAGCAGCCTCCGACAGTCAGGTGGCTACACCTTC. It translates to CASSLRQSGGYTF. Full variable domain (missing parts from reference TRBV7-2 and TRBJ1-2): GAGVSQSPSNKVTEKGKDVELRCDPISGHTALYWYRQSLGQGLEFLIYFQGNSAPDKSGLPSDRFSAERTGGSVSTLTIQRTQQEDSAVYLCASSLRQSGGYTFGSGTRLTVV.

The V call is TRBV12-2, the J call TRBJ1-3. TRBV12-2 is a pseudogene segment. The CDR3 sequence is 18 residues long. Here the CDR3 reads CASRLLSGGARSGNTIYF. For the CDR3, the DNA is TGTGCAAGTCGCTTACTAAGTGGGGGGGCCCGCTCTGGAAACACCATATATTTT.

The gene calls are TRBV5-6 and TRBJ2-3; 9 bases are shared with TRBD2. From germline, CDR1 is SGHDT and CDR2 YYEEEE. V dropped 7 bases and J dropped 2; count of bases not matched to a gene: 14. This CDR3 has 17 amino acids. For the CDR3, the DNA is TGTGCCAGCCGAGATAGCGGGAGACTTATCCACACAGATACGCAGTATTTT. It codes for CASRDSGRLIHTDTQYF. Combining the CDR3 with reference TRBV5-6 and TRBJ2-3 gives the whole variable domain DAGVTQSPTHLIKTRGQQVTLRCSPKSGHDTVSWYQQALGQGPQFIFQYYEEEERQRGNFPDRFSGHQFPNYSSELNVNALLLGDSALYLCASRDSGRLIHTDTQYFGPGTRLTVL.

The CDR3 reads CASSLDSNTGELFF. In DNA, the CDR3 is TGTGCCAGCAGCTTGGACTCGAACACCGGGGAGCTGTTTTTT. This chain links TRBV5-4 with TRBJ2-2, with D hard to call. The CDR3 covers 14 residues. Germline lookup yields CDR1 SGHNT and CDR2 YYREEE (reference sequence). V was trimmed by 0 bases and J by 0 bases, leaving 3 bases between them.

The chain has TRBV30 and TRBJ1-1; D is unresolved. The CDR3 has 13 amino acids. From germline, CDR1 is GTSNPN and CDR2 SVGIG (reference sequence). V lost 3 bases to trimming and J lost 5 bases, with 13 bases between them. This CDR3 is CAWRTGGKTEAFF. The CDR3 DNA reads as TGTGCCTGGAGGACCGGAGGGAAGACTGAAGCTTTCTTT.

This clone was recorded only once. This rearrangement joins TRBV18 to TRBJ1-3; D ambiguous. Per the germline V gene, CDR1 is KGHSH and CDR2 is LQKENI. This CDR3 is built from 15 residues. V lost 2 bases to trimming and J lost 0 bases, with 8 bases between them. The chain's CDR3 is CASSPGRDSGNTIYF. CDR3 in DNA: TGTGCCAGCTCACCAGGACGGGACTCTGGAAACACCATATATTTT.

The DNA for the CDR3 is TGTGCCAGCAGTTTGCCAGGGGAAACCTACAATGAGCAGTTCTTC. Translating it yields CASSLPGETYNEQFF. The V gene is TRBV28, the J gene TRBJ2-1; perhaps TRBD1 as D (6 bases). Germline assignment: CDR1 MDHEN and CDR2 SYDVKM. V was shortened by 3 bases and J by 2 bases, with 11 bases between the two germline ends. The CDR3 length is 15 residues. Supplemented by reference TRBV28 and TRBJ2-1, the full variable domain reads DVKVTQSSRYLVKRTGEKVFLECVQDMDHENMFWYRQDPGLGLRLIYFSYDVKMKEKGDIPEGYSVSREKKERFSLILESASTNQTSMYLCASSLPGETYNEQFFGPGTRLTVL.

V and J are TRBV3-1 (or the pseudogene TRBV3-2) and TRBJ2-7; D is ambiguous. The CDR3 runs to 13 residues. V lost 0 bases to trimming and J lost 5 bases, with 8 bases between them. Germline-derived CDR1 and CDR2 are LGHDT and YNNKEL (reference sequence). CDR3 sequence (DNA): TGTGCCAGCAGCCAAGATCTCCCCCACGAGCAGTACTTC. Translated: CASSQDLPHEQYF.

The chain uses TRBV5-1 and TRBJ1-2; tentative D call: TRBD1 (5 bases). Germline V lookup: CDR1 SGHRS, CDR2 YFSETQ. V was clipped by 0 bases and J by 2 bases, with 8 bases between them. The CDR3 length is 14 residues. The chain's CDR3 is CASSLGGRNYGYTF. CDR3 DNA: TGCGCCAGCAGCTTGGGGGGCAGGAACTATGGCTACACCTTC.

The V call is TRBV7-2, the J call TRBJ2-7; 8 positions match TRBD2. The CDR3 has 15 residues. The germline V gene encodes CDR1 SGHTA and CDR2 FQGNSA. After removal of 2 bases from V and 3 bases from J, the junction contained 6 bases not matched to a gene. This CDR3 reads CASSLTGGLNYEQYF. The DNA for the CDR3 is TGTGCCAGCAGCTTAACGGGAGGGTTAAACTACGAGCAGTACTTC.

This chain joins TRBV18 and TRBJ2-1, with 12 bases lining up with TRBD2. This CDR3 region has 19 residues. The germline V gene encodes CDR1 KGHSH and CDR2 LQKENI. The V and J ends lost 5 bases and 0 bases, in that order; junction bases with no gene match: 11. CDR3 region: CASSAGTSGLTLSYNEQFF. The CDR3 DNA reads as TGTGCCAGCTCAGCTGGGACTAGCGGGCTGACTCTCTCCTACAATGAGCAGTTCTTC.